A selection of T cell receptor beta chains follows, all from one sample in a study of blood T cell repertoires in COVID-19. Repertoires were generated with immunoSEQ multiplex PCR, while TCRdb's copy carries only in-frame clones and drops some. The profile shows approximately 140,000 clones, roughly 76% of them singletons. The sequenced sample was peripheral blood. These TCRs come from an elderly man with acute or convalescent COVID-19. The CDR3 runs from the conserved cysteine through the conserved F or W.

v_gene	j_gene	CDR3aa
TRBV6-1	TRBJ2-3	CASSDQDSPSTDTQYF
TRBV27	TRBJ2-7	CASSLSWGGEQYF
TRBV5-1	TRBJ2-1	CASSLRGTVYNEQFF
TRBV7-2	TRBJ2-7	CASTVRGGEQYF
TRBV6-5	TRBJ2-7	CASSYSSGKNYEQYF
TRBV5-4	TRBJ2-5	CASSLVLGTGKETQYF
TRBV5-8	TRBJ2-5	CASSLAGTDGTQYF
TRBV18	TRBJ2-7	CASSPGTLTYSYEQYF
TRBV29-1	TRBJ2-5	CSSRLAGKETQYF
TRBV2	TRBJ1-1	CASGGQGTLNTEAFF
TRBV19	TRBJ1-1	CASSIARGYTEAFF
TRBV11-3	TRBJ2-2	CASSSGHDTGELFF
TRBV5-4	TRBJ1-3	CASSLDRGPNTIYF
TRBV5-6	TRBJ2-7	CASSLVGRGWRGYEQYF
TRBV3-1/TRBV3-2	TRBJ2-2	CASSLAVPGELFF
TRBV11-3	TRBJ2-2	CASSLFRGELFF
TRBV14	TRBJ1-2	CASSHQGARDYGYTF
TRBV7-9	TRBJ2-1	CASSLWGQDNNEQFF